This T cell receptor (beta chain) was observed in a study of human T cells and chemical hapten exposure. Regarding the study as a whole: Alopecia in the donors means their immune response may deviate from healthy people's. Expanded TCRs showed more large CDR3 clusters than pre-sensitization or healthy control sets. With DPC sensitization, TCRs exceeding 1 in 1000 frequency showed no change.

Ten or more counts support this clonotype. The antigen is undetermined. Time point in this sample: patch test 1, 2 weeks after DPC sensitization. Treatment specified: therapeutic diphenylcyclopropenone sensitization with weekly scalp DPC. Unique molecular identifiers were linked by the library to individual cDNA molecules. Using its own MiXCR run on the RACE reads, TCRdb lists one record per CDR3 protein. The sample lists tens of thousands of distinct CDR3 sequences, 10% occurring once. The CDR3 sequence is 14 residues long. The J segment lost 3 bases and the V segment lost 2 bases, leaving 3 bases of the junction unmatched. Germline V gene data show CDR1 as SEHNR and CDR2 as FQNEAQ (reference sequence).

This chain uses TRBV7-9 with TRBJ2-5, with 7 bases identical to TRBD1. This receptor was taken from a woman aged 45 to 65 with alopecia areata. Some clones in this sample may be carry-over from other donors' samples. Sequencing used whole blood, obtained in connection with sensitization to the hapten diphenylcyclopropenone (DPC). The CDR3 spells CASSLSTGEETQYF. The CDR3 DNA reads TGTGCCAGCAGCTTAAGTACAGGGGAAGAGACCCAGTACTTC.